A selection of T cell receptor beta chains follows, all from one sample in a study of Ad26.COV2.S vaccination and SARS-CoV-2 variants. Clones were sequenced by immunoSEQ multiplex PCR, and TCRdb holds only the in-frame ones, with some missing. Found here are around 500,000 clones, 70% to 90% of them singletons; the top ten hold 1.5% to 2%. This specimen was peripheral blood, taken in a trial of Ad26.COV2.S vaccine versus placebo. Receptor source: a person between 18 and 59 years old who received the Ad26.COV2.S COVID-19 vaccine or a placebo. CDR3s include the opening cysteine and the closing phenylalanine or tryptophan. D genes are given only for firm matches. Not every row has a clone size; where given, it reads once, few, many or a size class.

TRBJ1-4 | NA | NA | TRBV2 | TGTGCCAGCGGGAGGGTAATAGGTGAAAAACTGTTTTTT | CASGRVIGEKLFF
TRBJ2-1 | NA | NA | TRBV7-2 | TGTGCCAGCAGCCCGCGGGGCGGAGGGATAAACAATGAGCAGTTCTTC | CASSPRGGGINNEQFF
TRBJ2-5 | NA | NA | TRBV7-6 | TGTGCCAGCAGCTTAGGTGCCAGGGAGGAGACCCAGTACTTC | CASSLGAREETQYF
TRBJ1-2 | NA | NA | TRBV12-3/TRBV12-4 | TGTGCCAGCAGCCTCGGGCAGTATGGCTACACCTTC | CASSLGQYGYTF
TRBJ2-1 | NA | NA | TRBV7-2 | TGTGCCAGCAGCTCGTCGCAAGGGGCCAGGGGCAATGAGCAGTTCTTC | CASSSSQGARGNEQFF
TRBJ1-1 | TRBD1 | NA | TRBV29-1 | TGCAGCGTTGAAGATGGGGACAGGGGTCGTGCAGCTTTCTTT | CSVEDGDRGRAAFF
TRBJ2-1 | TRBD1 | NA | TRBV28 | TGTGCCAGCAGTTACTCAGGGGGCCACAATGAGCAGTTCTTC | CASSYSGGHNEQFF
TRBJ2-7 | TRBD1 | NA | TRBV9 | TGTGCCAGCAGCGTGGGACAGGGAACCAGCGAGCAGTACTTC | CASSVGQGTSEQYF
TRBJ2-7 | NA | NA | TRBV28 | TGTGCCAGCAGTTTACCGCCCTACGAGCAGTACTTC | CASSLPPYEQYF
TRBJ2-1 | NA | NA | TRBV10-3 | TGTGCCATCAGTGTACTGGGTTACAATGAGCAGTTCTTC | CAISVLGYNEQFF
TRBJ1-3 | NA | few | TRBV7-6 | TGTGCCAGCAGCTTAGATGGACACAATATCCTATATTTT | CASSLDGHNILYF
TRBJ2-7 | NA | NA | TRBV3-1/TRBV3-2 | TGTGCCAGCAGCCAGGGCGTTTCATATTACGAGCAGTACTTC | CASSQGVSYYEQYF
TRBJ1-5 | TRBD1 | once | TRBV27 | TGTGCCAGCAGCACGACAGGGGAGGGGTATCAGCCCCAGCATTTT | CASSTTGEGYQPQHF
TRBJ2-5 | TRBD1 | NA | TRBV3-1/TRBV3-2 | TGTGCCAGCAGGGGGACAGGGCTGGAGACCCAGTACTTC | CASRGTGLETQYF
TRBJ2-1 | TRBD1 | NA | TRBV6-5 | TGTGCCAGCAGTTATACGACAGGGTCCTACAATGAGCAGTTCTTC | CASSYTTGSYNEQFF
TRBJ1-2 | TRBD1 | few | TRBV6-2/TRBV6-3 | TGTGCCAGCAGTGGGCTAGGACAGGGACCCTCTGGCTACACCTTC | CASSGLGQGPSGYTF
TRBJ2-3 | TRBD1 | NA | TRBV7-9 | TGTGCCAGCAGCCAAAGTCCCCTGGACAGGTGGGATACGCAGTATTTT | CASSQSPLDRWDTQYF
TRBJ1-4 | TRBD1 | NA | TRBV5-5 | TGTGCCAGCAGCTTACCGACAGGGAATGAAAAACTGTTTTTT | CASSLPTGNEKLFF
TRBJ1-2 | TRBD1 | NA | TRBV6-5 | TGTGCCAGCAGTTATCTTGGTCCAGAGGGGGCCTCTGGCTACACCTTC | CASSYLGPEGASGYTF
TRBJ1-5 | NA | NA | TRBV13 | TGTGCCAGCAGCTTATGGGGACAGCCCCAGCATTTT | CASSLWGQPQHF
TRBJ1-2 | NA | NA | TRBV2 | TGTGCCAGCAGTAACAGGGCGGTGAATGGCTACACCTTC | CASSNRAVNGYTF
TRBJ1-1 | TRBD1 | NA | TRBV7-8 | TGTGCCAGCAGCTTACTTTACAGGGGCACTGAAGCTTTCTTT | CASSLLYRGTEAFF
TRBJ1-4 | NA | once | TRBV5-4 | TGTGCCAGCAGCATGGGGGGAACTAATGAAAAACTGTTTTTT | CASSMGGTNEKLFF
TRBJ2-1 | TRBD2 | NA | TRBV24-1 | TGTGCCACCAGTCCCTCTAGCGGGGGGTACAATGAGCAGTTCTTC | CATSPSSGGYNEQFF
TRBJ2-7 | NA | NA | TRBV6-1 | TGTGCCAGCAGTGAAGTCGGGTACGAGCAGTACTTC | CASSEVGYEQYF
TRBJ2-3 | TRBD2 | NA | TRBV7-3 | TGTGCCAGCGCTTTTGGCGGGGGAAGCACAGATACGCAGTATTTT | CASAFGGGSTDTQYF
TRBJ2-7 | NA | NA | TRBV10-1 | TGCGCCAGCAGTGAAGGGACCCTCGGGTCCTACGAGCAGTACTTC | CASSEGTLGSYEQYF
TRBJ1-1 | NA | once | TRBV6-5 | TGTGCCAGCAGGGATTTTAGTACCGAAGCTTTCTTT | CASRDFSTEAFF
TRBJ1-4 | TRBD1 | NA | TRBV6-5 | TGTGCCAGCACAAAACCCGGGACAGAACTACTCTTTTTT | CASTKPGTELLFF